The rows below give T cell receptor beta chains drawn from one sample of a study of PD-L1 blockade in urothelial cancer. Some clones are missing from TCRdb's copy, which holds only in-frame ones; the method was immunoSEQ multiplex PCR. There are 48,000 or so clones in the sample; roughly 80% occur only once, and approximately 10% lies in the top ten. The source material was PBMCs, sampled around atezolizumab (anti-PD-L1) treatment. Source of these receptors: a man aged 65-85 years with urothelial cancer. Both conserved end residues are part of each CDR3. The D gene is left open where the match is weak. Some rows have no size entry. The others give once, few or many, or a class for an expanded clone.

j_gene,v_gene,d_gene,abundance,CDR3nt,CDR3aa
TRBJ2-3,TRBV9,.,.,TGTGCCAGCGCACAGGCAGATACGCAGTATTTT,CASAQADTQYF
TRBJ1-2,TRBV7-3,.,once,TGTGCCAGCAGCCAAGGTGGCGGGACTAACTATGGCTACACCTTC,CASSQGGGTNYGYTF
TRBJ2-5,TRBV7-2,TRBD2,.,TGTGCCAGCAGCTTTGGACTAGCGGGGGCCGGGGCCCAGTACTTC,CASSFGLAGAGAQYF
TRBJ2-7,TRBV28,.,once,TGTGCCAGCAGACCCTCGGTCCGCGAGCAGTACTTC,CASRPSVREQYF
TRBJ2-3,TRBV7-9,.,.,TGTGCCAGCAGCTTGTACTCTGCAGATACGCAGTATTTT,CASSLYSADTQYF
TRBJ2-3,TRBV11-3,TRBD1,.,TGTGCCAGCAGCGAAGGGGGCGCCGATACGCAGTATTTT,CASSEGGADTQYF
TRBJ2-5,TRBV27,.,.,TGTGCCAGCAGCCCAACAATGTGGCAGGTACCGACACAAGAGACCCAGTACTTC,CASSPTMWQVPTQETQYF
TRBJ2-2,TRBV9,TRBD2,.,TGTGCCAGCAGCCCCCTCGGTAGCGGGAGTCTTTCCACCGGGGAGCTGTTTTTT,CASSPLGSGSLSTGELFF
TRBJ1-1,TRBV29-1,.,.,TGCAGCGGGGGACAACAGAACACTGAAGCTTTCTTT,CSGGQQNTEAFF
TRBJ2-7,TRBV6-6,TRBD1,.,TGTGCCAGCATCCCTTCCCGGGACAGATCCTACGAGCAGTACTTC,CASIPSRDRSYEQYF
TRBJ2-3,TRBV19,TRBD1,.,TGTGCCAGTAGCGTGGACAGGGAGGCAGATACGCAGTATTTT,CASSVDREADTQYF
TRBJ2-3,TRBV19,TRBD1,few,TGTGCCAGTAAAACCAGGGGGAGAGGCACAGATACGCAGTATTTT,CASKTRGRGTDTQYF
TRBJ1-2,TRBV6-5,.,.,TGTGCCAGCAGTTACCAGGGATTCGACGCTAACTATGGCTACACCTTC,CASSYQGFDANYGYTF
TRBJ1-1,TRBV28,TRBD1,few,TGTGCCAGCAGTTTATCTAGGGGGACAGTTTCAACTGAAGCTTTCTTT,CASSLSRGTVSTEAFF